Following are 3 T cell receptor beta chains from one sample sequenced in a study of tumor and adjacent non-tumor tissue in lung cancer. The library came from three nested PCR rounds adapted from ARM-PCR protocols. TCRdb recomputed calls from the multiplex PCR reads with MiXCR, one row per CDR3 protein. There are approximately 120,000 distinct CDR3 sequences in the sample; around 57% occur only once, and around 17% lies in the top ten. The template was RNA from unsorted bulk tissue. Distant lung tissue was collected more than 3 cm away from the tumor edge. Sequenced: distant non-tumor lung tissue. The origin of the receptors is a man between 60 and 70 years old with non-small cell lung cancer.

V gene TRBV4-3 combines with J gene TRBJ2-2; weak D call: TRBD2 (5 bases). The CDR3 loop spans 16 amino acids. V gave up 0 bases and J gave up 5 bases, with 13 bases separating them. Germline V gives CDR1 LGHNA, CDR2 YSLEER. The CDR3, as DNA: TGCGCCAGCAGCCAAGATCGGGCTAGCTGTACCGGGGAGCTGTTTTTT. Translated: CASSQDRASCTGELFF.

V usage is TRBV11-3 and J usage is TRBJ2-7; 8 bases agree with TRBD1. V lost 7 bases, J lost 6 bases, and 14 bases stayed unmatched. This CDR3 region has 15 residues. CDR1 and CDR2 from the germline V gene are SGHNT and YENEEA. The CDR3 DNA reads TGTGCCAGCATCCATATCGGGACAGGCAACGTCGAGCAGTACTTC. It codes for CASIHIGTGNVEQYF.

Concerning this clonotype itself: This could be a read error, since a much larger clone is one nucleotide away. Because it lacks the conserved phenylalanine or tryptophan at the end, this CDR3 is likely a read error. The V call is TRBV20-1, the J call TRBJ2-2, with unresolved D. The CDR3 sequence is 11 residues long. CDR1 and CDR2 (germline): DFQATT, SNEGSKA (reference sequence). V was pared by 5 bases and J by 5 bases, with 6 bases between. The CDR3 loop reads CSARKTGELFC. The DNA for the CDR3 is TGCAGTGCTCGGAAAACCGGGGAGCTGTTTTGT.